Listed here is a single T cell receptor (beta chain). Its antigen remains unknown. Terminally differentiated effector memory CD45RA+ cells were excluded from the naive CD8 cells, which were CD45RO-negative and positively selected for CCR7. This entry belongs to a study of shared clonotypes between healthy human individuals. This table comes from immunoSEQ multiplex PCR, and its TCRdb copy is limited to in-frame clones, with some not included. The sample has hundreds of thousands of clones, around 92% seen once. Germline CDR1 MNHEY, CDR2 SMNVEV (reference sequence). The V gene lost 5 bases and the J gene lost 7 bases, with 14 bases spanning the gap. The CDR3 length is 14 residues. Study-level results: Across four donors, naive CD4 shared about 5%, naive CD8 around 3.5%, memory CD4 2% to 2.5%, memory CD8 more than 0.35%. Sequencing depth was predicted to influence how clonotypes are shared among donors.

Sequencing was performed on naive CD8+ T cells sorted from blood. The chain joins TRBV27 to TRBJ1-4, with D unresolved. This TCR was sampled from a man aged 30 to 39 in good health. In DNA form, the CDR3 reads TGTGCCAGCAGTACTAGGGTCAGCAGTGAAAAACTGTTTTTT. It is translated as CASSTRVSSEKLFF.